The source of this T cell receptor (beta chain) is a study of long-term antiretroviral therapy in people with HIV. Study outcomes and limitations: Comparison with controls showed narrower CDR3 length ranges in HIV repertoires. Post-ART, diversity grew, though it stayed under transplant donor control levels. Clones with expansion before ART led the repertoire at all time points.

V was pared by 4 bases and J by 5 bases, with 11 bases of the junction left unmatched. Germline assignment: CDR1 SGHVS and CDR2 FQNEAQ. This CDR3 is 17 amino acids long. Concerning this clone itself: Its specificity is unknown.

Researchers ran immunoSEQ v3.0 at survey level. Produced via immunoSEQ multiplex PCR; TCRdb's table is partial and in-frame only. Altogether tens of thousands of clones are present, around 83% being singletons, with the ten largest covering around 5%. The TCR originated in a woman aged 25 to 39 with HIV. The V gene is TRBV7-8, the J gene TRBJ2-1; 10 bases align to TRBD1. Sequencing was performed on unsorted PBMCs, taken 0.8 years after starting antiretroviral therapy. CDR3 sequence (DNA): TGTGCCAGCAGCTCGATAATAAGGGGGACAGGGGACAATGAGCAGTTCTTC. Protein sequence: CASSSIIRGTGDNEQFF.